This record concerns one TCR beta chain sequence. Antigen unknown. This sample is drawn from a study of human T cells and chemical hapten exposure. The time point is: patch test 1, 2 weeks after DPC sensitization. Stated treatment: therapeutic diphenylcyclopropenone sensitization with weekly scalp DPC. In every case, blood was obtained before the patch test was applied. TCRdb reprocessed the RACE reads with MiXCR, giving one entry per CDR3 protein. The table has roughly 180,000 distinct CDR3 sequences, 20% to 25% seen once. The CDR3 is 16 amino acids. Germline V gene sequence: CDR1 KGHDR, CDR2 SFDVKD. V lost 3 bases and J lost 7; bases outside the gene matches: 9. Whole-study findings and limits: Relative to control repertoires, expanded TCRs gave rise to significantly more large CDR3 similarity clusters.

The TCR comes from a woman in her forties or fifties with alopecia areata. Some clones in this sample may be carry-over from other donors' samples. The chain links TRBV24-1 to TRBJ2-3; 10 nucleotides agree with TRBD1. Sample: whole blood, taken in connection with sensitization to the hapten diphenylcyclopropenone (DPC). The CDR3 DNA reads as TGTGCCACCAGTGATGGGGACAGGGGAGGTCGGAATACGCAGTATTTT. The encoded protein is CATSDGDRGGRNTQYF.